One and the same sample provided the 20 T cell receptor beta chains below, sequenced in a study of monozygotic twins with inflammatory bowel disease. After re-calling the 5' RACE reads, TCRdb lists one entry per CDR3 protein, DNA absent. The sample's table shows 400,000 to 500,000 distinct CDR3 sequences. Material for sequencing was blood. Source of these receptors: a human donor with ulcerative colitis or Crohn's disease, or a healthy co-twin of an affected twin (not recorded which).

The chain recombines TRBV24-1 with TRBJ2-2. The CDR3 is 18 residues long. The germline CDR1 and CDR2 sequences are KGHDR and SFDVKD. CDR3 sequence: CATSDLGVRGEDTGELFF.

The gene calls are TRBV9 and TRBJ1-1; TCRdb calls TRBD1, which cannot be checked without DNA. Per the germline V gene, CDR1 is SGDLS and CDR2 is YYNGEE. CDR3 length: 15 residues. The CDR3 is CASSADRNMNTEAFF.

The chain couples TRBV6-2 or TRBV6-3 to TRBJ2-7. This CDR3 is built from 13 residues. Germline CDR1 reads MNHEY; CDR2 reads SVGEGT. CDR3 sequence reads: CASSYSTTYEQYF.

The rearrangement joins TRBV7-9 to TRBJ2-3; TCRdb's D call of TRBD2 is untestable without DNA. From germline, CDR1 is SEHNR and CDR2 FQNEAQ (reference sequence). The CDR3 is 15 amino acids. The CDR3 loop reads CASNKEGRTTDTQYF. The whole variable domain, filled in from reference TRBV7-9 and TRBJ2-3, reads DTGVSQNPRHKITKRGQNVTFRCDPISEHNRLYWYRQTLGQGPEFLTYFQNEAQLEKSRLLSDRFSAERPKGSFSTLEIQRTEQGDSAMYLCASNKEGRTTDTQYFGPGTRLTVL.

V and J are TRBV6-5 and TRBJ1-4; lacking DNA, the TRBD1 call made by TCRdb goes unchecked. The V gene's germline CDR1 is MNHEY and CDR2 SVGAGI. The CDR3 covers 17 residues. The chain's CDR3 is CASSYSAAGATNEKLFF.

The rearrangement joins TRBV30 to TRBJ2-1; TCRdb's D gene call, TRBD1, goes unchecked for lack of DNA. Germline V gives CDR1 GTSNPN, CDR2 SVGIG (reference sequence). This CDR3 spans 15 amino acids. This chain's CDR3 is CAWNSGGASYNEQFF.

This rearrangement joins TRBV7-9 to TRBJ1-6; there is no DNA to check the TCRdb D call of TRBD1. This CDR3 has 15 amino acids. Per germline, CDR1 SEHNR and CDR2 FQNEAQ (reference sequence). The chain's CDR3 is CASSEPGQGNSPLHF. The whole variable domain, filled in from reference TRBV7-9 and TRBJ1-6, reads DTGVSQNPRHKITKRGQNVTFRCDPISEHNRLYWYRQTLGQGPEFLTYFQNEAQLEKSRLLSDRFSAERPKGSFSTLEIQRTEQGDSAMYLCASSEPGQGNSPLHFGNGTRLTVT.

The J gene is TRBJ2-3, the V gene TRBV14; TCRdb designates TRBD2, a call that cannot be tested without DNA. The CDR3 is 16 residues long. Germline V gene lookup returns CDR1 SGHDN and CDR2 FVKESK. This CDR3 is CASSLTRAGITDTQYF.

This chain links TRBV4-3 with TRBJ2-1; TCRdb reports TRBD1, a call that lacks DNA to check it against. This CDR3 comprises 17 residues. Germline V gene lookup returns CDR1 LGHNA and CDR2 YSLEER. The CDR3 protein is CASSQDYGSGVLDEQFF.

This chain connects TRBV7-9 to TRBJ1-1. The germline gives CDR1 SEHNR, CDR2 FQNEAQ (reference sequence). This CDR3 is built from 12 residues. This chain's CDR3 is CASSVRFTEAFF.

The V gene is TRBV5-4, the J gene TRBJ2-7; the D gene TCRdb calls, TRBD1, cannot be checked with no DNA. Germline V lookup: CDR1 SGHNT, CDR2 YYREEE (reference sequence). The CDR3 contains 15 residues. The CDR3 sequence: CASSPPDRGRHEQYF. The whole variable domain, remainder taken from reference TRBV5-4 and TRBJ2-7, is ETGVTQSPTHLIKTRGQQVTLRCSSQSGHNTVSWYQQALGQGPQFIFQYYREEENGRGNFPPRFSGLQFPNYSSELNVNALELDDSALYLCASSPPDRGRHEQYFGPGTRLTVT.

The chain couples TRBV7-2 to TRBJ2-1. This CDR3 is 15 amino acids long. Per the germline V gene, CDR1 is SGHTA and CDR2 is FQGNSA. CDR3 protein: CASSFSAASYNEQFF.

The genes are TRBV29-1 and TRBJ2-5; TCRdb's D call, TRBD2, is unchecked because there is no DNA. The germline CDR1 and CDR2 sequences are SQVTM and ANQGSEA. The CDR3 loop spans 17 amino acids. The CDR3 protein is CSVGDGLAGGVGETQYF.

The CDR3 spells CATSARGTEDTGELFF. The V call is TRBV24-1, the J call TRBJ2-2; the D gene TCRdb calls, TRBD1, cannot be checked with no DNA. Germline V gene sequence: CDR1 KGHDR, CDR2 SFDVKD. The CDR3 is made up of 16 amino acids.

The CDR3 loop reads CASSHLETEAFF. The chain recombines TRBV3-1 with TRBJ1-1. Germline-derived CDR1 and CDR2 are LGHDT and YNNKEL (reference sequence). The CDR3 extends over 12 amino acids.

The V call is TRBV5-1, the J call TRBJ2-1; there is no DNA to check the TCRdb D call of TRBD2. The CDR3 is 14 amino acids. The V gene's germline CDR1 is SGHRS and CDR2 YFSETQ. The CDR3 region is CVSSLEASGNEQFF.

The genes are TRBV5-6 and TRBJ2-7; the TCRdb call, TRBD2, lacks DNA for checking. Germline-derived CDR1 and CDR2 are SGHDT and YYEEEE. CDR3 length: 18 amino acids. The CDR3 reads CASSPLASGGQNPYEQYF.

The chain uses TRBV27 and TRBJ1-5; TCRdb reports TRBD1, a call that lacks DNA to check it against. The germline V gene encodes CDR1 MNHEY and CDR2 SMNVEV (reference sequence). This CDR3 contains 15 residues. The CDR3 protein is CASSPAQGGNQPQHF.

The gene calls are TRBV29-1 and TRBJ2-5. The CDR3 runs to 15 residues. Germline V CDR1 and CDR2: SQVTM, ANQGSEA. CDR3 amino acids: CSVEDLVGSQETQYF.

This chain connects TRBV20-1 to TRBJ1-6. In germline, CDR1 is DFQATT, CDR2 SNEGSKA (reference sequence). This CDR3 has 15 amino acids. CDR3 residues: CSAFVGPSSYSPLHF.